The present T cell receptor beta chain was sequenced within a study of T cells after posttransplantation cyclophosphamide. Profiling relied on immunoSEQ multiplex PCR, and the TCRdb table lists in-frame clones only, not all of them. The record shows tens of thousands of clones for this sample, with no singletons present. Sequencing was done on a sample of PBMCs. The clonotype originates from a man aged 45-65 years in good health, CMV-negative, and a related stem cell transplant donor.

The CDR3 spells CASSPQAGSETGPQHF. The CDR3 nucleotides are TGTGCCAGCAGCCCCCAAGCGGGGTCAGAGACAGGGCCCCAGCATTTT. This chain joins TRBV9 and TRBJ1-5; D may be TRBD1 (6 bases). This CDR3 spans 16 amino acids. Deletions cut 4 bases from V and 9 bases from J, with 23 bases between. Germline V gives CDR1 SGDLS, CDR2 YYNGEE.